This T cell receptor (beta chain) was captured by sequencing in a study of pediatric ulcerative colitis. V gave up 4 bases and J gave up 9 bases, with 20 bases separating them. This CDR3 is 16 amino acids long. Germline values: CDR1 SGHTS, CDR2 YDEGEE. Profiling relied on immunoSEQ multiplex PCR, and the TCRdb table lists in-frame clones only, not all of them. The sample has around 4,600 clones; just over 90% are singletons. The TCR sequence derives from a boy under 18 who was a control in a study of pediatric ulcerative colitis. The sequencing sample was made of blood. The genes are TRBV5-8 and TRBJ1-6; TRBD1 might be the D (6 bases). The CDR3 sequence: CASSPEPGAESSPLHF. DNA for the CDR3: TGTGCCAGCAGCCCCGAGCCGGGGGCGGAAAGTTCACCCCTCCACTTT.